This record concerns one T cell receptor (delta chain) sequence. The record originates from a study of gamma-delta T cells after stem cell transplantation. TCRdb redid clone calling on the RT-PCR reads using CATT. This sample carries some 5,700 delta-chain clones, approximately 9% of them seen once, and the ten largest clones take over 10%. The receptor was isolated from a human donor. It is not recorded whose cells these are; they may come from a transplant donor. Sequencing used gamma-delta T cells.

CDR3 sequence reads: CACAPLSNGGTYTDKLIF. The CDR3 DNA reads TGTGCCTGTGCCCCGCTTAGTAATGGGGGAACTTACACCGATAAACTCATCTTT. The chain recombines TRDV2 with TRDJ1; 7 positions agree with TRDD3. CDR3 size: 18 residues. V shed 5 bases, J shed 0 bases, and the junction held 17 bases outside the gene matches. Germline V lookup: CDR1 GEAIGNYY, CDR2 EKD.